This T cell receptor beta chain was retrieved from a study of spatial heterogeneity in lung cancer. At the level of the study: Donation came from some 73 patients with untreated early-stage non-small cell lung cancer.

TCRdb ran MiXCR on the 5' RACE reads and lists one entry per CDR3 protein. The sample lists about 120,000 distinct CDR3 sequences, about 12% seen once, with roughly 15% in the top ten. Trimming removed 3 bases at V and 4 bases at J, with 12 bases between. Germline V gives CDR1 SEHNR, CDR2 FQNEAQ (reference sequence). CDR3 length: 15 residues. The sample's time point: blood at routine non-recurrence follow-up after resection. The input material, whole RNA from tumor, nontumor lung or frozen PBMC, was sequenced unsorted. This receptor was taken from a male donor with early-stage non-small cell lung cancer. The genes are TRBV7-9 and TRBJ1-4, with D possibly being TRBD1 (5 bases). Sequenced here: PBMCs, sampled at follow-up. The CDR3 DNA is TGTGCCAGCAGCTTGCCGGGACGGAGTAATGAAAAACTGTTTTTT. Translation gives CASSLPGRSNEKLFF. The full variable domain, with the rest looked up from reference TRBV7-9 and TRBJ1-4, is DTGVSQNPRHKITKRGQNVTFRCDPISEHNRLYWYRQTLGQGPEFLTYFQNEAQLEKSRLLSDRFSAERPKGSFSTLEIQRTEQGDSAMYLCASSLPGRSNEKLFFGSGTQLSVL.